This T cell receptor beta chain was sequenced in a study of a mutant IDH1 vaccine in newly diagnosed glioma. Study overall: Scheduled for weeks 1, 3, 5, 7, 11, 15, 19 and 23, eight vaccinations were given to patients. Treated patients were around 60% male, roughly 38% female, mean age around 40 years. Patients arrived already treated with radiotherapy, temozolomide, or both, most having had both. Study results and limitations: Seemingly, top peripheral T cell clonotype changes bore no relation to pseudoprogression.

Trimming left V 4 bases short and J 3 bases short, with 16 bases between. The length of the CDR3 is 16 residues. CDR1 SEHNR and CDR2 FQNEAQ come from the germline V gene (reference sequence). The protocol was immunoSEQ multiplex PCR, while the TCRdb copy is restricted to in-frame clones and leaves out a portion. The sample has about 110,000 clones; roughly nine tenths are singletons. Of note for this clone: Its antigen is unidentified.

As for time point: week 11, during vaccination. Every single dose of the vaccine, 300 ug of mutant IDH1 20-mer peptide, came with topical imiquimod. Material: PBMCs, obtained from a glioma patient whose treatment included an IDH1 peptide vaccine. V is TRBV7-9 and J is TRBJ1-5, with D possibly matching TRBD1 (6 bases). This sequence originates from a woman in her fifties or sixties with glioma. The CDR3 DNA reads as TGTGCCAGCAGCTCACTAGCCGGGGGCTCCAATCAGCCCCAGCATTTT. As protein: CASSSLAGGSNQPQHF.